The TCR beta chain described here comes from a study of control samples from healthy donors and cancer patients. Profiling relied on immunoSEQ multiplex PCR, and the TCRdb table lists in-frame clones only, not all of them. Of 150,000 or so clones in the sample, approximately 90% were seen once. Germline CDR1 MNHEY, CDR2 SMNVEV (reference sequence). The CDR3 has 14 amino acids. V lost 3 bases and J lost 4; bases outside the gene matches: 3. Material: blood. The chain joins TRBV27 to TRBJ2-7; TRBD1 agrees at 10 bases. The sequence came from a woman aged 50 to 60 in good health. The CDR3 reads CASSFGQGGYEQYF. The DNA for the CDR3 is TGTGCCAGCAGTTTCGGACAGGGGGGGTACGAGCAGTACTTC.